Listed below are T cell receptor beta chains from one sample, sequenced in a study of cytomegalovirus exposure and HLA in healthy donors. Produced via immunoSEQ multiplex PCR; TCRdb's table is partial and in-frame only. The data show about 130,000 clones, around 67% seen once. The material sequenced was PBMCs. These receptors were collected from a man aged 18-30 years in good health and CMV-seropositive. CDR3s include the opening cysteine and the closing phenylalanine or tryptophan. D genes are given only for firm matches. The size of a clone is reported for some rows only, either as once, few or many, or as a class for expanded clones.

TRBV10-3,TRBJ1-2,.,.,TGTGCCATCAGTGGAAAAGGAGGTCATGGCTATGGCTACACCTTC,CAISGKGGHGYGYTF
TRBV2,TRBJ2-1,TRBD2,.,TGTGCCAGCAGGTGGACTAGCGGGAAAGGTTCCTACAATGAGCAGTTCTTC,CASRWTSGKGSYNEQFF
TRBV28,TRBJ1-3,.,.,TGTGCCAGCAGTTTACAGGGGATGCGAAACACCATATATTTT,CASSLQGMRNTIYF
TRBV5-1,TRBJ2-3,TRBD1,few,TGCGCCAGTCGTGACCAGGGGGCAGGAGATACGCAGTATTTT,CASRDQGAGDTQYF
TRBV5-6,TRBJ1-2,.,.,TGTGCCAGCAGCTCGTTAACAACCCGAAATGGCTACACCTTC,CASSSLTTRNGYTF
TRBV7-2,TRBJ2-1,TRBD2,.,TGTGCCAGCAGCTTAAAGGGCGGGGGGGGATACAATGAGCAGTTCTTC,CASSLKGGGGYNEQFF
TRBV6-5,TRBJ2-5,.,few,TGTGCCAGCAGTTACGGAGAGAGCATTGAGACCCAGTACTTC,CASSYGESIETQYF
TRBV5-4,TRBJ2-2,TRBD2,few,TGTGCCAGCACCGTGACTAGCGGGGTGAATGGGGGGGAGCTGTTTTTT,CASTVTSGVNGGELFF
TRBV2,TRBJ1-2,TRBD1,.,TGTGCCAGCAGTGAGGGAAACACAGGGGGCGATGGCTACACCTTC,CASSEGNTGGDGYTF
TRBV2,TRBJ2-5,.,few,TGTGCCAGCAGTTTCGGACAGCAAGAGACCCAGTACTTC,CASSFGQQETQYF
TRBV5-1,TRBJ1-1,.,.,TGCGCCAGCAGCTCTGGCGGGTACCGGGACACTGAAGCTTTCTTT,CASSSGGYRDTEAFF
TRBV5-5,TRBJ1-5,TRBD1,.,TGTGCCAGCAGCTTGATATTGGGGACAGGGGGCCTGAGCAATCAGCCCCAGCATTTT,CASSLILGTGGLSNQPQHF
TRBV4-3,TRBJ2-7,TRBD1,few,TGCGCCAGCAGCCAAGATAGGGACAGCCTCTACGAGCAGTACTTC,CASSQDRDSLYEQYF
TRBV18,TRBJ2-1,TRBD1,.,TGTGCCAGCTCACCATCGGGACAGGGGTCGAATGAGCAGTTCTTC,CASSPSGQGSNEQFF
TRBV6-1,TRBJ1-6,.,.,TGTGCCAGCCCACGGGTGGGAGGGGGTGATTCACCCCTCCACTTT,CASPRVGGGDSPLHF
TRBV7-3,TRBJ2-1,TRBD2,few,TGTGCCAGCAGCTTAGCAGCGGGAGGGCCGAATGAGCAGTTCTTC,CASSLAAGGPNEQFF
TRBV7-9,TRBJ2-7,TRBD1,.,TGTGCCAGCAGCCATATCCGGGACAGGGTTTGGGAGCAGTACTTC,CASSHIRDRVWEQYF
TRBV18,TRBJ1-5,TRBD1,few,TGTGCCAGCTCATCACAGGGGCGCAATCAGCCCCAGCATTTT,CASSSQGRNQPQHF
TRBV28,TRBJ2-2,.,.,TGTGCCAGCAGCCGACGAGTTAGCTCGAACACCGGGGAGCTGTTTTTT,CASSRRVSSNTGELFF
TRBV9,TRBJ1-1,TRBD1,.,TGTGCCAGCAGTGGGGTAGAGGACAGGGTTGACACTGAAGCTTTCTTT,CASSGVEDRVDTEAFF
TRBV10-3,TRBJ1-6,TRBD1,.,TGTGCCATCAGTGAGTCGACAGGGGCCGGTCCACCCCTCCACTTT,CAISESTGAGPPLHF
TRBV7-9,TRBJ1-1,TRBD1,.,TGTGCCAGCAGCCGAGCGGACAGGCTGAACACTGAAGCTTTCTTT,CASSRADRLNTEAFF
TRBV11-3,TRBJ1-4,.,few,TGTGCCAGCAGCTCCTTCCCCGGGAGGAATGAAAAACTGTTTTTT,CASSSFPGRNEKLFF
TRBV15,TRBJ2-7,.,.,TGTGCCACCAGCAGGACACCATCCTACGAGCAGTACTTC,CATSRTPSYEQYF
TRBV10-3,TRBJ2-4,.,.,TGTGCCATCAGTGGGGGGCCTGGGATGGGCATCATTCAGTACTTC,CAISGGPGMGIIQYF
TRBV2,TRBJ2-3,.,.,TGTGCCAGCAGTGAGGCTAGTTTACCAGATACGCAGTATTTT,CASSEASLPDTQYF
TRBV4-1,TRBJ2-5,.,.,TGCGCCAGCAGCCAAGATAACAGGGAAGAGACCCAGTACTTC,CASSQDNREETQYF
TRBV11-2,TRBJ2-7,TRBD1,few,TGTGCCAGCAGCTTAGGGGCCCGACAGGGGAGCTCCTACGAGCAGTACTTC,CASSLGARQGSSYEQYF
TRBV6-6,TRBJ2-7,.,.,TGTGCCAGCATGGAGTCTCTCGAGCAGTACTTC,CASMESLEQYF
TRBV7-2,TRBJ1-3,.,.,TGTGCCAGCAGATTAAATCAGGGAAACACCATATATTTT,CASRLNQGNTIYF
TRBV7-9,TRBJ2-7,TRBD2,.,TGTGCCAGCAGCTTAAGCCCTAGCGGGATCGCCACCTACGAGCAGTACTTC,CASSLSPSGIATYEQYF
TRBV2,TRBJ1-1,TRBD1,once,TGTGCCAGCAGGGAACAGGGGGCGCCTGCTGAAGCTTTCTTT,CASREQGAPAEAFF
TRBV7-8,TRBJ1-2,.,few,TGTGCCAGCAGCTTAAGAGGGAGGAATGGCTATGGCTACACCTTC,CASSLRGRNGYGYTF
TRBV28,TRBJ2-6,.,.,TGTGCCAGCAGTTTTTTAGCGCCTGGGGCCAACGTCCTGACTTTC,CASSFLAPGANVLTF
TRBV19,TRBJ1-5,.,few,TGTGCCAGTAGTGGGACTTTAAATCAGCCCCAGCATTTT,CASSGTLNQPQHF
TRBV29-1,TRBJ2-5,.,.,TGCAGCGTTGTTGGAGAATCAGAGACCCAGTACTTC,CSVVGESETQYF
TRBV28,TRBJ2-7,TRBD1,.,TGTGCCAGCAGTTCACCGGGACAGGGCTCCTACGAGCAGTACTTC,CASSSPGQGSYEQYF
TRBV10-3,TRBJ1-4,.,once,TGTGCCATCAGTGACATCACAGGGAGTCCGGAAAAACTGTTTTTT,CAISDITGSPEKLFF
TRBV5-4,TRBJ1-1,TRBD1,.,TGTGCCAGCAGCTCAGGGGGCACTGAAGCTTTCTTT,CASSSGGTEAFF
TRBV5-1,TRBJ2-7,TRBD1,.,TGCGCCAGCAGCTTGGAAGGGGGCGGTCCCTCGTCCTACGAGCAGTACTTC,CASSLEGGGPSSYEQYF
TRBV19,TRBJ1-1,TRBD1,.,TGTGCCAGTAGTACACTTCCGGGACAGCCCATGAACACTGAAGCTTTCTTT,CASSTLPGQPMNTEAFF
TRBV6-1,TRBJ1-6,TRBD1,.,TGTGCCAGCAGTGAAGTTGGGACAGTTCGTTCACCCCTCCACTTT,CASSEVGTVRSPLHF
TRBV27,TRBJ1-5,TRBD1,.,TGTGCCAGCGCGGAACGACAGGGGAATCAGCCCCAGCATTTT,CASAERQGNQPQHF
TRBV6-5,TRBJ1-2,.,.,TGTGCGTCAGCGACAGGCCTGCGTCGTGGCTACACCTTC,CASATGLRRGYTF
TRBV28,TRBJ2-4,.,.,TGTGCCAGCAGTTTATCCCTTCGAGCCAAAAACATTCAGTACTTC,CASSLSLRAKNIQYF
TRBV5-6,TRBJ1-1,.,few,TGTGCCAGCAGCCCCGGGGAGCATGGTGAAGCTTTCTTT,CASSPGEHGEAFF
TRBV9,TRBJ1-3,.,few,TGTGCCAGCAGCGTCGAGTCCGGCCAGGTTGGAAACACCATATATTTT,CASSVESGQVGNTIYF
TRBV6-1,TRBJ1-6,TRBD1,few,TGTGCCAGCAGTGAGCTTCAACAGGGGAATATCAACTCACCCCTCCACTTT,CASSELQQGNINSPLHF
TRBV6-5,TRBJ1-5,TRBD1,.,TGTGCCAGCTCAGGGGGCGGTCAGCCCCAGCATTTT,CASSGGGQPQHF
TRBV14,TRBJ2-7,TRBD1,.,TGTGCCAGCAGCCCCCGGGACAGAATATTCTACGAGCAGTACTTC,CASSPRDRIFYEQYF
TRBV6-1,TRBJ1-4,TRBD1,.,TGTGCCAGCAGTGATCCTTGGGACAGTAATGAAAAACTGTTTTTT,CASSDPWDSNEKLFF